This T cell receptor (beta chain) is drawn from a study of blood T cells in healthy people across ages. PCR was performed a second time for about 7 to 12 cycles using a sample-barcoded 5' primer and a J-beta primer mix. TCRdb used MiXCR to reprocess the 5' RACE reads, holding one entry per CDR3 protein. The data show roughly 2 million distinct CDR3 sequences, less than 50% seen once. The CDR3 has 11 amino acids. The V end lost 3 bases, the J end lost 6 bases, and 5 bases lay between the germline ends. This clonotype was observed many times. This chain connects TRBV12-3 or TRBV12-4 to TRBJ2-5; TRBD1 or TRBD2 may be the D gene (5 bases each). The sequence came from a woman in her forties in good health. The specimen sequenced was blood. The CDR3 spells CASSLGQTQYF. Here the CDR3 DNA reads TGTGCCAGCAGTTTGGGACAGACCCAGTACTTC.